These 25 T cell receptor beta chains were sequenced from one sample in a study of T cell repertoires in aging, cancer and after chemotherapy. The template was genomic DNA from peripheral blood, not RNA. A mixed TRB-A/B primer pool amplified rearranged TRB by multiplex touch-down PCR. TCRdb reprocessed the multiplex PCR reads via MiXCR and lists one record per CDR3 protein. The sample records thousands of distinct CDR3 sequences, about 30% being singletons. Sequencing was carried out using blood. Receptors originate from a human donor in good health.

This rearrangement joins TRBV20-1 to TRBJ2-2; D might be TRBD1 or TRBD2, each matching 6 bases. Germline CDR1 reads DFQATT; CDR2 reads SNEGSKA (reference sequence). The CDR3 length is 15 residues. V was shortened by 1 base and J by 3 bases, with 12 bases between the two germline ends. The CDR3 loop is CSARVGGRDTGELFF. The CDR3 DNA reads TGCAGTGCTAGAGTTGGGGGGCGCGACACCGGGGAGCTGTTTTTT.

This clonotype appeared a few times. This rearrangement joins TRBV10-3 to TRBJ2-5, with 7 bases fitting TRBD2. After removal of 1 base from V and 0 bases from J, the junction contained 2 bases not matched to a gene. This CDR3 has 15 amino acids. Looked up from germline, CDR1 is ENHRY and CDR2 is SYGVKD. This chain's CDR3 is CAISEWRGNQETQYF. The CDR3 region has the DNA TGTGCCATCAGTGAGTGGCGGGGGAACCAAGAGACCCAGTACTTC.

This clonotype was detected only a few times. The chain couples TRBV7-9 to TRBJ2-7; the D gene is possibly TRBD2 (6 bases). Germline CDR1 is SEHNR and CDR2 is FQNEAQ (reference sequence). Trimming cost V 1 base and J 0 bases, with 13 bases left between them. CDR3 size: 16 residues. The CDR3 DNA sequence: TGTGCCAGCAGCTTAGTTCGCGGAGCGGGCTCCTACGAGCAGTACTTC. Translating it yields CASSLVRGAGSYEQYF. The whole variable domain, remainder taken from reference TRBV7-9 and TRBJ2-7, is DTGVSQNPRHKITKRGQNVTFRCDPISEHNRLYWYRQTLGQGPEFLTYFQNEAQLEKSRLLSDRFSAERPKGSFSTLEIQRTEQGDSAMYLCASSLVRGAGSYEQYFGPGTRLTVT.

This clonotype was picked up a small number of times. The chain recombines TRBV6-5 with TRBJ1-1; D gene unclear. The CDR3 is 14 residues long. Germline CDR1 reads MNHEY; CDR2 reads SVGAGI. V was cut by 2 bases and J by 4 bases, with 11 bases left in between. The CDR3, as DNA: TGTGCCAGCAGTTACGGTCCGGGAGTCACTGAAGCTTTCTTT. Encoded protein: CASSYGPGVTEAFF.

This chain joins TRBV19 and TRBJ1-2, with 9 positions matching TRBD1. Germline assignment: CDR1 LNHDA and CDR2 SQIVND (reference sequence). CDR3 size: 13 residues. Trimming cost V 5 bases and J 8 bases; bases outside gene matches: 6. This chain's CDR3 is CASSPGQGWGYTF. CDR3 DNA: TGTGCCAGTAGTCCGGGACAGGGATGGGGCTACACCTTC.

V and J are TRBV7-9 and TRBJ2-7; 8 bases match TRBD1. The CDR3 is made up of 14 amino acids. V was clipped by 10 bases and J by 4 bases; unmatched bases: 12. The germline CDR1 and CDR2 sequences are SEHNR and FQNEAQ (reference sequence). This CDR3 reads CATSLQGARYEQYF. In DNA form, the CDR3 reads TGTGCCACCTCCCTGCAGGGGGCGCGGTACGAGCAGTACTTC.

The J gene is TRBJ1-6, the V gene TRBV12-3 or TRBV12-4, with D possibly TRBD1 on 5 matching bases. The length of the CDR3 is 13 residues. V lost 1 base, J lost 7 bases, and 5 bases lay in between. The DNA of the CDR3 is TGTGCCAGCAGTTTAGGGGGGAATTCACCCCTCCACTTT. This codes for CASSLGGNSPLHF.

The chain joins TRBV12-3 or TRBV12-4 to TRBJ1-2; D remains ambiguous. V was clipped by 5 bases and J by 3 bases, with 7 bases between them. The CDR3 runs 12 residues. In DNA form, the CDR3 reads TGTGCCAGCAGTCACACGGACTATGGCTACACCTTC. Translated: CASSHTDYGYTF.

This clonotype is categorized as medium-sized. The rearrangement uses TRBV29-1 and TRBJ2-2; no clear D gene. V was pared by 3 bases and J by 2 bases, with 10 bases between. Germline V gene data show CDR1 as SQVTM and CDR2 as ANQGSEA. The CDR3 spans 14 residues. The CDR3 sequence: CSVEKVANTGELFF. The CDR3 DNA sequence: TGCAGCGTTGAGAAGGTGGCTAACACCGGGGAGCTGTTTTTT.

The rearrangement joins TRBV7-9 to TRBJ1-5, with a weak D call TRBD1 (5 bases). Trimming stripped 7 bases from V and 4 bases from J, with 11 bases between. The CDR3 contains 13 residues. Germline-derived CDR1 and CDR2 are SEHNR and FQNEAQ (reference sequence). The CDR3 DNA follows: TGTGCCAGCACCGCACAGGTGAATCAGCCCCAGCATTTT. Translation gives CASTAQVNQPQHF.

This clonotype is labeled medium-sized. The chain recombines TRBV15 with TRBJ2-6; possible D gene TRBD2, 5 bases. The V end lost 0 bases, the J end lost 3 bases, and 9 bases lay between the germline ends. Germline CDR1 reads LNHNV; CDR2 reads YYDKDF (reference sequence). The CDR3 runs 16 residues. CDR3 amino acids: CATSRDRGGGANVLTF. In DNA, the CDR3 is TGTGCCACCAGCAGAGATCGAGGAGGTGGGGCCAACGTCCTGACTTTC.

The V gene is TRBV11-1, the J gene TRBJ1-2, with D perhaps matching TRBD1 (6 bases). CDR3 size: 14 residues. V dropped 5 bases and J dropped 4 bases, with 14 bases sitting between them. CDR1 is SGHAT and CDR2 is FQDESV in the germline V gene (reference sequence). The CDR3: CASSVSGTIYGYTF. In DNA form, the CDR3 reads TGTGCCAGCAGCGTATCCGGGACAATCTATGGCTACACCTTC.

The chain couples TRBV7-2 to TRBJ1-1, with a tentative D call TRBD1 (6 bases). This CDR3 has 13 residues. With 7 bases removed from V and 7 bases from J, the gap between germline ends came to 16 bases. Germline CDR1 is SGHTA and CDR2 is FQGNSA. This chain's CDR3 is CASTSPGAYEAFF. CDR3 nucleotides: TGTGCCAGCACCTCACCGGGGGCCTATGAAGCTTTCTTT.

This clonotype turned up a few times. This chain uses TRBV7-6 with TRBJ2-3, with D possibly being TRBD2 (6 bases). This CDR3 is 17 amino acids long. Trimming removed 1 base from V and 2 bases from J, with 16 bases in between. Looked up from germline, CDR1 is SGHVS and CDR2 is FNYEAQ. This CDR3 is CASSLVSRGAPTDTQYF. The CDR3 nucleotides read TGTGCCAGCAGCTTAGTGTCCCGCGGGGCACCCACAGATACGCAGTATTTT.

This sequence joins TRBV7-6 and TRBJ1-1; D uncertain. The CDR3 extends over 16 amino acids. Germline V gene data show CDR1 as SGHVS and CDR2 as FNYEAQ. V lost 5 bases, J lost 1 base, and 17 bases lay in between. The CDR3: CASSPELSGTNTEAFF. CDR3 in DNA: TGTGCCAGCAGCCCCGAGTTAAGTGGAACGAACACTGAAGCTTTCTTT. Together with reference TRBV7-6 and TRBJ1-1, the CDR3 gives the full variable domain: GAGVSQSPRYKVTKRGQDVALRCDPISGHVSLYWYRQALGQGPEFLTYFNYEAQQDKSGLPNDRFSAERPEGSISTLTIQRTEQRDSAMYRCASSPELSGTNTEAFFGQGTRLTVV.

The chain uses TRBV6-2 or TRBV6-3 and TRBJ1-5; D not resolved. The CDR3 covers 14 residues. Germline V gene lookup returns CDR1 MNHEY and CDR2 SVGEGT. V was cut by 10 bases and J by 6 bases, with 19 bases left in between. Written as DNA, the CDR3 is TGTGCCACCCTAGAAGGAGGTTACTTTCAGCCCCAGCATTTT. Translating it yields CATLEGGYFQPQHF.

By its share, this clonotype is medium-sized. The chain carries TRBV29-1 and TRBJ1-1; tentatively, D is TRBD1 (5 bases). Trimming shortened V by 6 bases and J by 11 bases, and 22 bases separated the two germline ends. Germline V gives CDR1 SQVTM, CDR2 ANQGSEA. The CDR3 consists of 13 residues. The CDR3 loop is CSVQGQLGGLAFF. CDR3 DNA sequence: TGCAGCGTCCAGGGCCAGCTGGGGGGACTCGCTTTCTTT.

This clonotype was seen a few times. The genes are TRBV4-2 and TRBJ1-2, with TRBD1 matching 7 bases. The V and J ends lost 1 base and 8 bases, in that order; junction bases with no gene match: 7. The CDR3 is 14 residues long. Germline values: CDR1 LGHNA, CDR2 YNFKEQ. The CDR3 DNA sequence: TGTGCCAGCAGCCAAGTCGGGCAGGGACAGGGCTACACCTTC. This codes for CASSQVGQGQGYTF.

This clonotype came up a few times. The chain recombines TRBV11-1 with TRBJ1-2; D is ambiguous. Per germline, CDR1 SGHAT and CDR2 FQDESV (reference sequence). CDR3 length equals 14 residues. Trimming shortened V by 3 bases and J by 6 bases, and 14 bases separated the two germline ends. Written as DNA, the CDR3 is TGTGCCAGCAGCTTGGATGGTTCTAAAGATGGCTACACCTTC. Translating gives CASSLDGSKDGYTF.

This clonotype was detected only a few times. The chain joins TRBV5-4 to TRBJ1-4; a possible D gene is TRBD1 (6 bases). V was cut by 2 bases and J by 2 bases, with 10 bases left in between. The CDR3 totals 15 residues. Germline CDR1 is SGHNT and CDR2 is YYREEE (reference sequence). CDR3 in DNA: TGTGCCAGCAGCTTCGGGGGGGCCACTAATGAAAAACTGTTTTTT. Its translation: CASSFGGATNEKLFF.

This clonotype was seen only a few times. V is TRBV12-3 or TRBV12-4 and J is TRBJ1-4, with unresolved D. CDR3 size: 14 residues. V was shortened by 3 bases and J by 7 bases, with 12 bases between the two germline ends. The DNA of the CDR3 is TGTGCCAGCAGTTTCGGGAACAGTTTTGAAAAACTGTTTTTT. It specifies CASSFGNSFEKLFF.

The chain uses TRBV7-9 and TRBJ1-2; D is undetermined. There are 15 residues in the CDR3. CDR1 and CDR2 from the germline V gene are SEHNR and FQNEAQ (reference sequence). Trimming took off 1 base at V and 1 base at J, with 10 bases between the two ends. CDR3 sequence reads: CASSLGDTRNYGYTF. CDR3 sequence (DNA): TGTGCCAGCAGCTTAGGAGACACGCGTAACTATGGCTACACCTTC.

This clonotype was detected only a few times. This CDR3 is CASSLSPDRQGSYEQYF. CDR3 coding DNA: TGTGCCAGCAGTCTCTCCCCCGATCGACAGGGCTCCTACGAGCAGTACTTC. The chain employs TRBV6-6 and TRBJ2-7; 7 bases match TRBD1. J gave up 0 bases and V 5 bases, and 13 bases lay outside the gene matches. Germline assignment: CDR1 MNHNY and CDR2 SVGAGI (reference sequence). The CDR3 runs 17 residues.

This clonotype was observed a handful of times. V and J are TRBV5-6 and TRBJ2-3; 9 nucleotides match TRBD2. Germline V gene sequence: CDR1 SGHDT, CDR2 YYEEEE. After removal of 0 bases from V and 5 bases from J, the junction contained 10 bases not matched to a gene. The CDR3 runs 17 residues. In DNA form, the CDR3 reads TGTGCCAGCAGCTTGGCTACGCGGGGGGGCGGCAGAGATACGCAGTATTTT. It yields the protein CASSLATRGGGRDTQYF.

This clonotype came up a few times. This chain links TRBV6-6 with TRBJ1-1; no clear D gene. The CDR3 runs 13 residues. Trimming pared 5 bases from V and 5 bases from J, leaving 12 bases between. Per the germline V gene, CDR1 is MNHNY and CDR2 is SVGAGI (reference sequence). CDR3 in amino acids: CASSVGGATEAFF. The CDR3 DNA is TGTGCCAGCAGTGTGGGCGGCGCGACTGAAGCTTTCTTT.